Below are 30 T cell receptor beta chains sequenced from a single sample in a study of breast tumors, draining lymph nodes, adjacent tissues. One entry per CDR3 protein, called by TCRdb with MiXCR from the multiplex PCR reads. The table lists a few hundred thousand distinct CDR3 sequences, approximately 36% of them singletons. Axillary draining lymph nodes of breast cancer patients supplied the node samples. The sample consisted of axillary lymph node tissue. The receptors were sampled from a female donor with breast cancer. Some clones in this sample may be carry-over from other donors' samples.

This clonotype has a count of ten or more. The chain has TRBV6-5 and TRBJ1-2, with D possibly being TRBD1 (6 bases). The CDR3 is made up of 14 amino acids. The V gene lost 2 bases and the J gene lost 0 bases, with 7 bases spanning the gap. Germline CDR1 MNHEY, CDR2 SVGAGI. CDR3 sequence: CASSYRQANYGYTF. CDR3 in DNA: TGTGCCAGCAGTTACCGACAGGCTAACTATGGCTACACCTTC.

This clonotype was counted many times. The rearrangement links TRBV20-1 to TRBJ2-5, with 9 positions matching TRBD2. Germline CDR1 is DFQATT and CDR2 is SNEGSKA (reference sequence). This CDR3 is built from 12 residues. The CDR3 loop reads CSFLAGTETQYF. CDR3 DNA: TGCAGCTTCCTAGCGGGGACAGAGACCCAGTACTTC.

This rearrangement joins TRBV20-1 to TRBJ2-1, with D perhaps TRBD2 (7 bases). Germline CDR1 is DFQATT and CDR2 is SNEGSKA (reference sequence). The CDR3 is 16 amino acids. V lost 1 base and J 6 bases, leaving 19 bases between the germline ends. CDR3 sequence reads: CSARGVRGGHINEQFF. DNA for the CDR3: TGCAGTGCTAGAGGGGTTAGGGGGGGGCACATCAATGAGCAGTTCTTC.

V gene TRBV25-1 combines with J gene TRBJ1-6; D perhaps matches TRBD1 (5 bases). CDR3 length equals 16 residues. Germline lookup yields CDR1 MGHDK and CDR2 SYGVNS. V shed 1 base and J shed 5 bases, with 12 bases lying between them. This CDR3 is CASSESGTGNNSPLHF. For the CDR3, the DNA is TGTGCCAGCAGTGAATCGGGGACGGGGAATAATTCACCCCTCCACTTT.

This clonotype was observed many times. V is TRBV4-2 and J is TRBJ2-3; 14 bases map to TRBD2. Germline V gene sequence: CDR1 LGHNA, CDR2 YNFKEQ. This CDR3 comprises 17 residues. J was trimmed by 8 bases and V by 0 bases; bases with no gene match: 7. The CDR3 DNA reads TGTGCCAGCAGCCAAGATCCAGGGGGACTAGCGGGAGTTACGCAGTATTTT. Protein sequence: CASSQDPGGLAGVTQYF.

This clonotype was seen many times. J is TRBJ1-2 and V is TRBV20-1; D is uncertain. Trimming cost V 4 bases and J 1 base, with 7 bases left between them. This CDR3 comprises 12 residues. The germline V gene has CDR1 DFQATT and CDR2 SNEGSKA (reference sequence). In DNA form, the CDR3 reads TGCAGTGCTAAGACAATTAACTATGGCTACACCTTC. It is translated as CSAKTINYGYTF.

This clonotype was counted only a few times. The genes are TRBV5-1 and TRBJ2-3, with D tentatively TRBD1 or TRBD2 (5 bases each). V shed 5 bases and J shed 6 bases, with 13 bases lying between them. This CDR3 comprises 13 residues. CDR1 and CDR2 (germline): SGHRS, YFSETQ. The CDR3 DNA is TGCGCCAGCAGGGGGGTTCTGTCTGATACGCAGTATTTT. Translating gives CASRGVLSDTQYF.

The rearrangement joins TRBV14 to TRBJ2-1, with 12 bases matching TRBD2. This CDR3 region has 18 residues. After removal of 3 bases from V and 5 bases from J, the junction contained 11 bases not matched to a gene. Per the germline V gene, CDR1 is SGHDN and CDR2 is FVKESK. CDR3 residues: CASSQATSGGPGNNEQFF. The CDR3 coding sequence is TGTGCCAGCAGCCAGGCGACTAGCGGGGGCCCCGGGAACAATGAGCAGTTCTTC.

This chain uses TRBV7-3 with TRBJ2-1, with D possibly matching TRBD1 (6 bases). There are 14 residues in the CDR3. The V end was cut by 4 bases, the J end by 8 bases, with 15 bases between. Germline V gene sequence: CDR1 SGHTA, CDR2 FQGTGA. The CDR3 loop is CASSSDRTLDEQFF. The CDR3 DNA sequence: TGTGCCAGCAGCTCCGACAGGACCCTCGATGAGCAGTTCTTC.

This clonotype was detected many times. The J gene is TRBJ2-3, the V gene TRBV4-2; 8 bases are shared with TRBD2. This CDR3 comprises 17 residues. Per the germline V gene, CDR1 is LGHNA and CDR2 is YNFKEQ. Unmatched junction bases numbered 8, after V lost 2 bases and J lost 1 base. The CDR3 spells CASSQLSGTRGTDTQYF. CDR3 DNA sequence: TGTGCCAGCAGCCAACTCTCGGGGACTAGGGGCACAGATACGCAGTATTTT.

This clonotype was counted many times. The J gene is TRBJ2-2, the V gene TRBV20-1; a possible D gene is TRBD2 (5 bases). The CDR3 covers 16 residues. V was pared by 0 bases and J by 7 bases, with 18 bases between. CDR1 and CDR2 from the germline V gene are DFQATT and SNEGSKA (reference sequence). The CDR3 region has the DNA TGCAGTGCTAGAGATTTTCGCTCGGGGAACGGCGGGGAGCTGTTTTTT. Protein sequence: CSARDFRSGNGGELFF.

The chain employs TRBV12-3 or TRBV12-4 and TRBJ2-7; 8 bases match TRBD2. With 6 bases clipped from V and 7 bases from J, the junction kept 8 bases outside the gene matches. The CDR3 runs 13 residues. The CDR3 DNA is TGTGCCAGCAGCTTCCCCGCGGGGGGAGAGCAGTACTTC. It encodes CASSFPAGGEQYF.

This chain connects TRBV20-1 to TRBJ1-5; 8 bases line up with TRBD1. With 5 bases clipped from V and 5 bases from J, the junction kept 5 bases outside the gene matches. CDR1 and CDR2 from the germline V gene are DFQATT and SNEGSKA (reference sequence). This CDR3 has 13 amino acids. CDR3 coding DNA: TGCAGTGCTTCCAGGGGGCTTTATCAGCCCCAGCATTTT. Its translation is CSASRGLYQPQHF.

About this clonotype: It may be a read error: a sequence one base away is much more abundant. The CDR3 end shows no conserved phenylalanine or tryptophan, and so a read error is likely. V is TRBV9 and J is TRBJ2-7; D may be TRBD1 or TRBD2 (5 bases each). V was shortened by 2 bases and J by 6 bases, with 12 bases between the two germline ends. This CDR3 contains 13 residues. The germline V gene encodes CDR1 SGDLS and CDR2 YYNGEE. The chain's CDR3 is CASSVGVFGEQYL. The CDR3 nucleotides are TGTGCCAGCAGCGTGGGGGTCTTCGGCGAGCAGTACCTC.

The chain combines TRBV5-6 with TRBJ1-6; 9 nucleotides agree with TRBD1. Unmatched junction bases numbered 13, after V lost 5 bases and J lost 10 bases. Germline CDR1 SGHDT, CDR2 YYEEEE. This CDR3 contains 16 residues. The CDR3 DNA reads TGTGCCAGCAGTTTAGTATTGGGACAGGGACCCTCACCCCTCCACTTT. This translates into CASSLVLGQGPSPLHF.

This clonotype was seen many times. This rearrangement joins TRBV7-9 to TRBJ2-1; possible D gene TRBD2, 6 bases. Trimming removed 5 bases at V and 5 bases at J, with 22 bases between. Germline values: CDR1 SEHNR, CDR2 FQNEAQ (reference sequence). This CDR3 has 17 amino acids. The CDR3 sequence is CASSPPIAASTNNEQFF. The CDR3 coding sequence is TGTGCCAGCAGCCCACCCATAGCGGCTAGCACTAACAATGAGCAGTTCTTC.

This sequence joins TRBV7-4 and TRBJ2-4; the match to TRBD2 covers 9 bases. CDR3 length: 16 residues. Germline CDR1 and CDR2: SGHVT and SQSDAQ. The J segment lost 8 bases and the V segment lost 5 bases, leaving 13 bases of the junction unmatched. CDR3 amino acids: CASSPRSGGLGYIQYF. The CDR3 DNA reads TGTGCCAGCAGCCCTAGAAGCGGGGGGCTTGGTTACATTCAGTACTTC.

CDR3 DNA: TGCGCCAGCAGGTACAGCGGGGGGGACTACGAGCAGTACTTC. It yields the protein CASRYSGGDYEQYF. The V gene is TRBV5-1, the J gene TRBJ2-7; 10 bases match TRBD2. Germline V gives CDR1 SGHRS, CDR2 YFSETQ. V dropped 5 bases and J dropped 3; count of bases not matched to a gene: 5. This CDR3 has 14 amino acids.

The sample holds many counts of this clonotype. V and J are TRBV24-1 and TRBJ2-1; no clear D gene. From germline, CDR1 is KGHDR and CDR2 SFDVKD. The V end lost 5 bases, the J end lost 2 bases, and 6 bases lay between the germline ends. There are 13 residues in the CDR3. The CDR3, as DNA: TGTGCCACCAGTGGGCTCCCCTACAATGAGCAGTTCTTC. This gives the protein CATSGLPYNEQFF.

This clonotype was detected ten times or more. The chain joins TRBV5-6 to TRBJ2-7; 7 nucleotides match TRBD2. The length of the CDR3 is 15 residues. Germline V gene data show CDR1 as SGHDT and CDR2 as YYEEEE. The V segment lost 3 bases and the J segment 5 bases; nucleotides outside the gene matches: 11. The CDR3 DNA follows: TGTGCCAGCAGCTCAATATCCAGGGAGGGCGACGAGCAGTACTTC. It is translated as CASSSISREGDEQYF.

This sequence joins TRBV7-2 and TRBJ1-6, with 7 bases lining up with TRBD1. The length of the CDR3 is 14 residues. Germline CDR1 is SGHTA and CDR2 is FQGNSA. J was trimmed by 10 bases and V by 1 base; bases with no gene match: 4. CDR3 protein: CASSLGTGDSPLHF. The CDR3 coding sequence is TGTGCCAGCAGCTTAGGGACAGGTGACTCACCCCTCCACTTT.

Concerning this clonotype itself: This could be a read error, since a much larger clone is one nucleotide away. The V call is TRBV20-1, the J call TRBJ2-3; 8 bases are shared with TRBD1. Germline CDR1 DFQATT, CDR2 SNEGSKA (reference sequence). The CDR3 runs 13 residues. The CDR3 bases are TGCACTACTCGACAGGGGCTCGGAGATACGCAGTATTTT. Its protein product is CTTRQGLGDTQYF.

This clonotype was counted ten times or more. V usage is TRBV5-1 and J usage is TRBJ2-1; 12 bases line up with TRBD2. The germline V gene encodes CDR1 SGHRS and CDR2 YFSETQ. The CDR3 is 16 amino acids. The V and J ends lost 0 bases and 7 bases, in that order; junction bases with no gene match: 5. The CDR3 here is CASSLAVTSGSNEQFF. The CDR3 DNA sequence: TGCGCCAGCAGCTTGGCCGTGACTAGCGGGAGTAATGAGCAGTTCTTC.

This clonotype came up once. The chain has TRBV18 and TRBJ2-2, with D possibly matching TRBD2 (5 bases). The CDR3 consists of 13 residues. V dropped 4 bases and J dropped 13 bases, with 16 bases sitting between them. From germline, CDR1 is KGHSH and CDR2 LQKENI. In DNA form, the CDR3 reads TGTGCCAGCTCACAAGAGGAGGAATCTGGGCTGTTTTTT. It codes for CASSQEEESGLFF.

In this sample, this clonotype turned up many times. The V gene is TRBV3-1, the J gene TRBJ2-3; the match to TRBD1 covers 7 bases. The germline V gene has CDR1 LGHDT and CDR2 YNNKEL (reference sequence). The CDR3 runs to 13 residues. Trimming cost V 7 bases and J 2 bases; bases outside gene matches: 3. CDR3 sequence: CASTDRNTDTQYF. The DNA for the CDR3 is TGTGCCAGCACGGACAGGAACACAGATACGCAGTATTTT.

This clonotype appeared many times. The J gene is TRBJ2-1, the V gene TRBV9, with 9 bases that match TRBD2. Germline loops: CDR1 SGDLS, CDR2 YYNGEE. With 4 bases clipped from V and 2 bases from J, the junction kept 13 bases outside the gene matches. The CDR3 totals 18 residues. CDR3 protein: CASSQALSSGGPYNEQFF. The CDR3 DNA follows: TGTGCCAGCAGCCAGGCCCTCAGTAGCGGGGGTCCCTACAATGAGCAGTTCTTC. The whole variable domain, remainder taken from reference TRBV9 and TRBJ2-1, is DSGVTQTPKHLITATGQRVTLRCSPRSGDLSVYWYQQSLDQGLQFLIQYYNGEERAKGNILERFSAQQFPDLHSELNLSSLELGDSALYFCASSQALSSGGPYNEQFFGPGTRLTVL.

As for this clonotype: A much larger clonotype is one base distant, so this may be a read error. This rearrangement joins TRBV5-1 to TRBJ2-7; D ambiguous. The CDR3 loop spans 13 amino acids. CDR1 SGHRS and CDR2 YFSETQ come from the germline V gene. CDR3 in DNA: TGCGCCAGCAGCTGGAATCTCGGCTACGACCAGTACTTC. Its protein is CASSWNLGYDQYF.

This clonotype was seen a handful of times. The chain joins TRBV5-1 to TRBJ2-3; D may be TRBD1 (5 bases). V was cut by 4 bases and J by 2 bases, with 14 bases left in between. This CDR3 contains 15 residues. CDR1 and CDR2 (germline): SGHRS, YFSETQ. CDR3 DNA: TGCGCCAGCAGCCCTGGGGCAGGGATCACAGATACGCAGTATTTT. Translated, it gives CASSPGAGITDTQYF.

This clonotype has more than one count but fewer than ten. Just one base apart from a much larger clone, this may be a read error. In nucleotides, the CDR3 is TGCAGTGCTAGTTTTCTAGCGGGAGGTCCCTACGAGCAGTACTTC. Protein: CSASFLAGGPYEQYF. V is TRBV20-1 and J is TRBJ2-7, with 11 bases identical to TRBD2. Germline assignment: CDR1 DFQATT and CDR2 SNEGSKA (reference sequence). The J segment lost 2 bases and the V segment lost 3 bases, leaving 6 bases of the junction unmatched. The CDR3 totals 15 residues.

Turning to this clonotype: One junction end disagrees with the germline gene, perhaps due to a read error. This chain joins TRBV29-1 and TRBJ1-3; 9 bases agree with TRBD1. Looked up from germline, CDR1 is SQVTM and CDR2 is ANQGSEA. The CDR3 is made up of 13 amino acids. The CDR3: CSVMGQGGKHHFF. The CDR3 bases are TGCAGCGTGATGGGACAGGGTGGAAAACACCATTTTTTT.